This entry concerns a single T cell receptor (beta chain). This entry is derived from a study of blood T cell repertoires in COVID-19. As for the study in general: The United States, Italy and Spain provided the acute and convalescent COVID-19 samples. In each case, the material was cDNA or gDNA derived from T cells, B-cell-depleted T cells, or PBMCs.

The repertoire was sequenced with immunoSEQ multiplex PCR; TCRdb's copy has only in-frame clones and lacks some. The sample includes under 200,000 clones, 84% seen only once; the top ten take 6% to 9%. Trimming shortened V by 5 bases and J by 6 bases, and 4 bases separated the two germline ends. This CDR3 comprises 11 residues. Germline CDR1 is SGHVS and CDR2 is FNYEAQ. The sequence was obtained from a man aged 40-55 years who had recovered from COVID-19. Sequenced: peripheral blood. This chain connects TRBV7-6 to TRBJ2-2; D ambiguous. The CDR3 DNA is TGTGCCAGCAGCAAGCCCGGGGAGCTGTTTTTT. The encoded protein is CASSKPGELFF.